The 25 T cell receptor beta chains below come from one sample, sequenced in a study of blood T cell repertoires in COVID-19. Produced via immunoSEQ multiplex PCR; TCRdb's table is partial and in-frame only. The profile covers 190,000 or so clones, with around four fifths appearing a single time and approximately 0.99% taken by the ten largest. Sequencing was done on a sample of peripheral blood. The receptors come from a man between 60 and 70 years old with COVID-19, enrolled during active disease.

Only one count was recorded for this clone. The chain couples TRBV30 to TRBJ1-3, with a possible D match to TRBD1 (5 bases). Germline assignment: CDR1 GTSNPN and CDR2 SVGIG (reference sequence). This CDR3 is 15 amino acids long. The V end lost 3 bases, the J end lost 8 bases, and 20 bases lay between the germline ends. DNA of the CDR3: TGTGCCTGGAGCCTTGTTGACATCCAAGGGGACACCATATATTTT. Its protein is CAWSLVDIQGDTIYF.

The J gene is TRBJ2-7, the V gene TRBV19; 7 bases are shared with TRBD2. Unmatched junction bases numbered 14, after V lost 5 bases and J lost 7 bases. Germline V CDR1 and CDR2: LNHDA, SQIVND (reference sequence). This CDR3 region has 15 residues. This chain's CDR3 is CASSPDGLGSGEQYF. Written as DNA, the CDR3 is TGTGCCAGTAGTCCCGACGGACTAGGCTCGGGGGAGCAGTACTTC. Supplemented by reference TRBV19 and TRBJ2-7, the full variable domain reads DGGITQSPKYLFRKEGQNVTLSCEQNLNHDAMYWYRQDPGQGLRLIYYSQIVNDFQKGDIAEGYSVSREKKESFPLTVTSAQKNPTAFYLCASSPDGLGSGEQYFGPGTRLTVT.

The gene calls are TRBV3-1 (or the pseudogene TRBV3-2) and TRBJ2-1; no definite D call. Germline assignment: CDR1 LGHDT and CDR2 YNNKEL (reference sequence). V shed 3 bases and J shed 4 bases, with 4 bases lying between them. The CDR3 has 12 residues. The CDR3 sequence: CASSHPYNEQFF. The CDR3 DNA sequence: TGTGCCAGCAGCCACCCGTACAATGAGCAGTTCTTC.

CDR3 in amino acids: CASSLRTGRAEAFF. CDR3 coding DNA: TGTGCCAGCAGCTTGCGTACGGGGAGGGCTGAAGCTTTCTTT. V and J are TRBV5-6 and TRBJ1-1; D is uncertain. The germline V gene encodes CDR1 SGHDT and CDR2 YYEEEE. There are 14 residues in the CDR3. V was clipped by 1 base and J by 6 bases, with 13 bases between them. The whole variable domain, filled in from reference TRBV5-6 and TRBJ1-1, reads DAGVTQSPTHLIKTRGQQVTLRCSPKSGHDTVSWYQQALGQGPQFIFQYYEEEERQRGNFPDRFSGHQFPNYSSELNVNALLLGDSALYLCASSLRTGRAEAFFGQGTRLTVV.

V usage is TRBV18 and J usage is TRBJ2-1; 7 nucleotides align to TRBD2. With 2 bases clipped from V and 5 bases from J, the junction kept 3 bases outside the gene matches. The CDR3 runs to 14 residues. Germline loops: CDR1 KGHSH, CDR2 LQKENI. CDR3 protein: CASSPNAGDNEQFF. CDR3 nucleotide sequence: TGTGCCAGCTCACCAAATGCGGGGGACAATGAGCAGTTCTTC.

CDR3 coding DNA: TGTGCCAGCAGCTTAGGGGCGGGTGGAAACACCATATATTTT. It codes for CASSLGAGGNTIYF. V is TRBV11-2 and J is TRBJ1-3, with unresolved D. Trimming stripped 1 base from V and 3 bases from J, with 7 bases between. This CDR3 region has 14 residues. The germline CDR1 and CDR2 sequences are SGHAT and FQNNGV.

The gene calls are TRBV7-9 and TRBJ1-1, with D possibly being TRBD1 (5 bases). Trimming shortened V by 3 bases and J by 3 bases, and 20 bases separated the two germline ends. Germline V gene sequence: CDR1 SEHNR, CDR2 FQNEAQ (reference sequence). This CDR3 region has 17 residues. The DNA of the CDR3 is TGTGCCAGCAGCTTGCTGGGGCGCCACAATATGGACACTGAAGCTTTCTTT. This sequence encodes CASSLLGRHNMDTEAFF.

The V and J genes are TRBV6-5 and TRBJ1-2; D may be TRBD1 (5 bases). V lost 2 bases to trimming and J lost 8 bases, with 15 bases between them. CDR1 is MNHEY and CDR2 is SVGAGI in the germline V gene. This CDR3 comprises 14 residues. CDR3 amino acids: CASSYGGGIQGYTF. The CDR3 nucleotides read TGTGCCAGCAGTTACGGGGGGGGAATACAAGGCTACACCTTC.

This clone showed up just once. The chain is built from TRBV7-8 and TRBJ1-1, with a possible D match to TRBD1 (6 bases). The ends were cut back, 1 base at V and 1 base at J, with 13 bases in the middle. Germline CDR1 and CDR2: SGHVS and FQNEAQ. The CDR3 has 16 amino acids. The CDR3 sequence: CASSLGHRTENTEAFF. CDR3 DNA sequence: TGTGCCAGCAGCTTAGGTCATAGGACAGAGAACACTGAAGCTTTCTTT.

The chain links TRBV3-1 (or the pseudogene TRBV3-2) to TRBJ1-2, with 9 bases that match TRBD1. CDR1 is LGHDT, CDR2 YNNKEL, per germline (reference sequence). The CDR3 is made up of 15 amino acids. V was pared by 4 bases and J by 2 bases, with 5 bases of the junction left unmatched. CDR3 in amino acids: CASSPRTGANYGYTF. CDR3 DNA sequence: TGTGCCAGCAGCCCACGGACAGGGGCAAACTATGGCTACACCTTC.

V is TRBV5-1 and J is TRBJ2-7; 10 positions match TRBD1. The CDR3 runs 15 residues. Trimming at V came to 0 bases and at J to 4 bases, leaving 4 bases not matched to a gene. CDR1 and CDR2 from the germline V gene are SGHRS and YFSETQ. The CDR3 loop is CASSLARTGGYEQYF. DNA for the CDR3: TGCGCCAGCAGCTTGGCCAGGACAGGGGGGTACGAGCAGTACTTC.

The chain links TRBV5-8 to TRBJ1-3; D is unclear. Between the trimmed V and J ends, which lost 5 bases and 3 bases, there was a span of 6 bases. The germline V gene has CDR1 SGHTS and CDR2 YDEGEE. The CDR3 extends over 12 amino acids. CDR3 residues: CASSLVGNTIYF. For the CDR3, the DNA is TGTGCCAGCAGTCTCGTTGGAAACACCATATATTTT.

The rearrangement links TRBV5-1 to TRBJ2-7, with D unresolved. CDR3 size: 15 residues. Trimming shortened V by 2 bases and J by 2 bases, and 14 bases separated the two germline ends. Germline V gene lookup returns CDR1 SGHRS and CDR2 YFSETQ. CDR3 region: CASSFRIPIPYEQYF. CDR3 coding DNA: TGCGCCAGCAGCTTCAGAATCCCGATTCCCTACGAGCAGTACTTC.

This chain joins TRBV6-5 and TRBJ1-1; 7 bases agree with TRBD1. The germline V gene encodes CDR1 MNHEY and CDR2 SVGAGI. V shed 7 bases, J shed 5 bases, and the junction held 13 bases outside the gene matches. The CDR3 is 15 amino acids. CDR3 in DNA: TGTGCCAGCATTTTACAGGGGCCCCTGAGGACTGAAGCTTTCTTT. Amino acid sequence: CASILQGPLRTEAFF.

The chain carries TRBV19 and TRBJ1-5; 7 nucleotides align to TRBD1. This CDR3 comprises 14 residues. The V gene end was trimmed by 7 bases and the J gene end by 3 bases; junction bases not matched to a gene: 6. Germline values: CDR1 LNHDA, CDR2 SQIVND (reference sequence). Written as DNA, the CDR3 is TGTGCCAGTACCTCGACAGGGATCAATCAGCCCCAGCATTTT. Amino acid sequence: CASTSTGINQPQHF.

The table lists this clone with a few counts. This chain connects TRBV27 to TRBJ1-1, with D uncertain. The CDR3 has 13 residues. Germline-derived CDR1 and CDR2 are MNHEY and SMNVEV (reference sequence). The ends were cut back, 2 bases at V and 7 bases at J, with 11 bases in the middle. The CDR3 region is CASSLAVSVEAFF. In nucleotides, the CDR3 is TGTGCCAGCAGTTTAGCTGTGTCGGTTGAAGCTTTCTTT.

The rearrangement links TRBV7-9 to TRBJ1-4; unclear D gene. Trimming removed 4 bases from V and 8 bases from J, with 17 bases in between. Germline V gives CDR1 SEHNR, CDR2 FQNEAQ (reference sequence). The CDR3 length is 15 residues. CDR3 nucleotide sequence: TGTGCCAGCAGCTCCGGTGGCCTAGAAAGGGAAAAACTGTTTTTT. Amino acids: CASSSGGLEREKLFF.

In this sample, this clone turned up a few times. The rearrangement joins TRBV7-9 to TRBJ2-1, with 14 bases identical to TRBD2. V shed 5 bases and J 8 bases; nucleotides not matched to a gene: 5. Germline-derived CDR1 and CDR2 are SEHNR and FQNEAQ (reference sequence). This CDR3 contains 15 residues. The CDR3 loop reads CASSRGLAGGDEQFF. CDR3 bases: TGTGCCAGCAGCCGCGGACTAGCGGGAGGTGATGAGCAGTTCTTC.

The gene calls are TRBV5-1 and TRBJ2-1, with 7 bases identical to TRBD2. The CDR3 covers 19 residues. V dropped 4 bases and J dropped 3; count of bases not matched to a gene: 19. The germline CDR1 and CDR2 sequences are SGHRS and YFSETQ. The CDR3 sequence is CASSLGLQLSGIIYNEQFF. In DNA, the CDR3 is TGCGCCAGCAGCCTTGGGCTACAACTGAGCGGGATTATCTACAATGAGCAGTTCTTC.

V and J are TRBV4-2 and TRBJ1-2, with D possibly TRBD1 on 6 matching bases. Germline V gives CDR1 LGHNA, CDR2 YNFKEQ. Trimming took 3 bases from V and 4 from J, leaving 15 bases between them. The CDR3 length is 15 residues. The CDR3, as DNA: TGTGCCAGCAGCCAGGTGGACAGCCTTCCCTATGGCTACACCTTC. Translating gives CASSQVDSLPYGYTF.

This clone showed up just once. The rearrangement links TRBV5-1 to TRBJ1-1, with 9 bases identical to TRBD1. Germline CDR1 and CDR2: SGHRS and YFSETQ. The CDR3 covers 14 residues. Unmatched junction bases numbered 5, after V lost 4 bases and J lost 4 bases. The CDR3 region is CASSPDRGFTEAFF. As DNA, the CDR3 is TGCGCCAGCAGCCCTGACAGGGGGTTCACTGAAGCTTTCTTT.

The V gene is TRBV19, the J gene TRBJ2-7; D is perhaps TRBD1 (5 bases). The CDR3 spans 15 residues. Trimming took off 4 bases at V and 5 bases at J, with 18 bases between the two ends. Germline loops: CDR1 LNHDA, CDR2 SQIVND (reference sequence). CDR3 sequence (DNA): TGTGCCAGTAGTAGGCAGGGAAAAAGGTCGGACGAGCAGTACTTC. Amino acids: CASSRQGKRSDEQYF.

The rearrangement links TRBV9 to TRBJ2-1, with D possibly matching TRBD2 (6 bases). The CDR3 is made up of 13 amino acids. Trimming left V 4 bases short and J 8 bases short, with 13 bases between. Germline CDR1 and CDR2: SGDLS and YYNGEE. The CDR3 DNA sequence: TGTGCCAGCAGCCCGACTAGTTTATATGAGCAGTTCTTC. It yields the protein CASSPTSLYEQFF. The entire variable domain, with the rest obtained from reference TRBV9 and TRBJ2-1, is as follows: DSGVTQTPKHLITATGQRVTLRCSPRSGDLSVYWYQQSLDQGLQFLIQYYNGEERAKGNILERFSAQQFPDLHSELNLSSLELGDSALYFCASSPTSLYEQFFGPGTRLTVL.

The V and J genes are TRBV18 and TRBJ1-1; 8 bases are a match to TRBD1. The CDR3 consists of 12 residues. Looked up from germline, CDR1 is KGHSH and CDR2 is LQKENI. Unmatched junction bases numbered 2, after V lost 4 bases and J lost 7 bases. CDR3 residues: CASSQQGDEAFF. The CDR3 nucleotides read TGTGCCAGCTCACAACAGGGGGATGAAGCTTTCTTT.

In this sample, this clone turned up a few times. The chain combines TRBV6-1 with TRBJ1-6; D is ambiguous. The CDR3 has 13 amino acids. V dropped 3 bases and J dropped 9 bases, with 9 bases sitting between them. The germline V gene encodes CDR1 MNHNS and CDR2 SASEGT. The CDR3 region has the DNA TGTGCCAGCAGTGAGGCACAGAGTTCACCCCTCCACTTT. It codes for CASSEAQSSPLHF.